This record covers a single T cell receptor beta chain. Per germline, CDR1 SGHKS and CDR2 YYEKEE (reference sequence). V was pared by 3 bases and J by 3 bases, with 2 bases of the junction left unmatched. The CDR3 extends over 14 amino acids. This record comes from a study of blood T cell repertoires in COVID-19. For the study at large: Samples came from the United States, Italy and Spain, spanning acute and convalescent COVID-19. Sample material is recorded as cDNA or gDNA derived from T cells, B-cell-depleted T cells, or PBMCs.

Original processing methods: Quantification of nucleated cells was approximated via reference gene primer amplification. Some clones are missing from TCRdb's copy, which holds only in-frame ones; the method was immunoSEQ multiplex PCR. Clone size and the V and J calls come from that table; the DNA yielded D and trimming. The table lists under 250,000 clones, about four fifths of them singletons, with less than 3.5% in the top ten. The sequencing input was peripheral blood. The V gene is TRBV5-5, the J gene TRBJ2-7, with 11 nucleotides matching TRBD1. This sequence originates from a woman under 30 with acute or convalescent COVID-19. The CDR3 reads CASSWGTGGYEQYF. The CDR3 DNA follows: TGTGCCAGCAGCTGGGGGACAGGGGGCTACGAGCAGTACTTC.